These 30 T cell receptor beta chains originate from one sample sequenced in a study of blood T cells in healthy people across ages. PCR was performed a second time for about 7 to 12 cycles using a sample-barcoded 5' primer and a J-beta primer mix. TCRdb re-derived calls from the 5' RACE reads in MiXCR, one entry per CDR3 protein. Here the sample spans hundreds of thousands of distinct CDR3 sequences, about 61% being singletons. The material sequenced was blood. Every receptor here comes from a man aged 35 to 55 in good health.

The V call is TRBV7-2, the J call TRBJ2-6, with D hard to call. CDR3 size: 18 residues. V was clipped by 3 bases and J by 0 bases, with 15 bases between them. From germline, CDR1 is SGHTA and CDR2 FQGNSA. CDR3 amino acids: CASSFQALQGSGANVLTF. CDR3 sequence (DNA): TGTGCCAGCAGCTTTCAAGCCCTACAAGGCTCTGGGGCCAACGTCCTGACTTTC.

The chain recombines TRBV12-3 or TRBV12-4 with TRBJ2-5, with D possibly matching TRBD1 (7 bases). The germline V and J ends were trimmed by 4 bases and 1 base, with 16 bases remaining between them. CDR3 length: 16 amino acids. CDR3: CASSSWDQGGQETQYF. For the CDR3, the DNA is TGTGCCAGCAGTTCTTGGGACCAGGGGGGCCAAGAGACCCAGTACTTC.

The V call is TRBV29-1, the J call TRBJ1-1, with 7 bases lining up with TRBD1. J gave up 0 bases and V 5 bases, and 3 bases lay outside the gene matches. The CDR3 sequence is 13 residues long. CDR1 SQVTM and CDR2 ANQGSEA come from the germline V gene. This chain's CDR3 is CSVRTGLNTEAFF. CDR3 sequence (DNA): TGCAGCGTTCGGACAGGCCTGAACACTGAAGCTTTCTTT.

This clonotype was picked up a small number of times. The rearrangement links TRBV12-3 or TRBV12-4 to TRBJ2-3; D unresolved. V was trimmed by 3 bases and J by 11 bases, leaving 12 bases between them. The CDR3 runs to 12 residues. CDR3 bases: TGTGCCAGCAGTTTCGTAGGAACAGAGCAGTATTTT. Amino acids: CASSFVGTEQYF.

This clonotype has only a few counts. The chain couples TRBV20-1 to TRBJ2-5, with 9 bases lining up with TRBD1. The end of the DNA aligns better with TRBJ2-7, so the J call may be wrong. The CDR3 length is 13 residues. Germline V lookup: CDR1 DFQATT, CDR2 SNEGSKA (reference sequence). The DNA of the CDR3 is TGCAGTGCTGGCCGGACAGGGGTTAACGAGCAGTACTTC. This encodes CSAGRTGVNEQYF.

This chain connects TRBV6-4 to TRBJ1-6; D not certain. The V gene lost 0 bases and the J gene lost 14 bases, with 11 bases spanning the gap. The CDR3 spans 13 residues. Germline loops: CDR1 MRHNA, CDR2 SNTAGT. CDR3 protein: CASSDSNRGTLHF. The CDR3 DNA follows: TGTGCCAGCAGTGACTCAAACCGCGGTACCCTCCACTTT.

The chain is built from TRBV12-3 or TRBV12-4 and TRBJ1-1; TRBD1 agrees at 7 bases. V shed 5 bases and J 3 bases; nucleotides not matched to a gene: 9. The CDR3 has 15 residues. DNA for the CDR3: TGTGCCAGCAGTCCTCAGGGGCAGGGGGACACTGAAGCTTTCTTT. Amino acid sequence: CASSPQGQGDTEAFF.

The chain joins TRBV29-1 to TRBJ2-1; TRBD2 aligns across 11 bases. Unmatched junction bases numbered 9, after V lost 7 bases and J lost 7 bases. There are 14 residues in the CDR3. Germline V CDR1 and CDR2: SQVTM, ANQGSEA. CDR3 in amino acids: CSAAFSGRANEQFF. The CDR3 DNA follows: TGCAGCGCAGCGTTTAGCGGGAGGGCAAATGAGCAGTTCTTC.

The genes are TRBV12-3 or TRBV12-4 and TRBJ2-1, with D hard to call. The CDR3 has 11 residues. The V and J ends lost 7 bases and 9 bases respectively, with 10 bases between them. The CDR3 DNA reads TGTGCCAGCACCCTACCCGGTGAGCAGTTCTTC. Its protein product is CASTLPGEQFF.

The chain couples TRBV7-8 to TRBJ1-5, with D unresolved. Trimming removed 5 bases from V and 5 bases from J, with 16 bases in between. The CDR3 sequence is 15 residues long. Germline assignment: CDR1 SGHVS and CDR2 FQNEAQ. CDR3 amino acids: CASSPSGLSHQPQHF. In nucleotides, the CDR3 is TGTGCCAGCAGCCCTTCGGGTCTTTCACATCAGCCCCAGCATTTT.

This clonotype was seen a handful of times. This rearrangement joins TRBV10-3 to TRBJ2-4, with D possibly matching TRBD1 (6 bases). The better agreement between TRBJ2-7 and the DNA end casts doubt on the J call. The length of the CDR3 is 12 residues. Germline values: CDR1 ENHRY, CDR2 SYGVKD. CDR3 DNA sequence: TGTGCCGGAGGAGAGGGGGTAGGCGAGCAGTACTTC. It yields the protein CAGGEGVGEQYF.

The chain is built from TRBV6-2 or TRBV6-3 and TRBJ2-6; D perhaps matches TRBD2 (6 bases). This CDR3 contains 18 residues. Trimming left V 0 bases short and J 2 bases short, with 14 bases between. The germline CDR1 and CDR2 sequences are MNHEY and SVGEGT. This CDR3 is CASSYSMEGRTGANVLTF. The CDR3 DNA reads TGTGCCAGCAGTTACTCGATGGAGGGGAGGACTGGGGCCAACGTCCTGACTTTC.

The genes are TRBV25-1 and TRBJ2-7, with D possibly being TRBD2 (6 bases). The CDR3 runs to 15 residues. CDR1 is MGHDK, CDR2 SYGVNS, per germline. Trimming left V 4 bases short and J 2 bases short, with 15 bases between. CDR3 nucleotide sequence: TGTGCCAGCAGTGGCGCCCGGGACTCAACCTACGAGCAGTACTTC. Translation gives CASSGARDSTYEQYF.

This sequence joins TRBV6-2 or TRBV6-3 and TRBJ2-1; possibly TRBD2 for D (5 bases). CDR3 length equals 14 residues. Trimming stripped 6 bases from V and 5 bases from J, with 14 bases between. Germline lookup yields CDR1 MNHEY and CDR2 SVGEGT. CDR3 sequence reads: CASRLRDQDNEQFF. The DNA for the CDR3 is TGTGCCAGCAGACTGAGGGATCAGGACAATGAGCAGTTCTTC.

The V and J genes are TRBV5-1 and TRBJ2-3; possible D gene TRBD1, 5 bases. Trimming took off 2 bases at V and 5 bases at J, with 15 bases between the two ends. The CDR3 loop spans 15 amino acids. Germline V gene data show CDR1 as SGHRS and CDR2 as YFSETQ. The CDR3 loop reads CASSFTAGSGDTQYF. In nucleotides, the CDR3 is TGCGCCAGCAGCTTCACGGCAGGGTCAGGAGATACGCAGTATTTT.

This rearrangement joins TRBV4-1 to TRBJ2-1, with D maybe TRBD1 (6 bases). CDR3 length: 18 amino acids. In germline, CDR1 is MGHRA, CDR2 YSYEKL. Trimming stripped 5 bases from V and 10 bases from J, with 30 bases between. CDR3 sequence: CASSSRTGRGRGPSEQFF. The CDR3 DNA reads TGCGCCAGCAGCTCAAGAACGGGACGGGGCAGGGGACCTTCCGAGCAGTTCTTC.

The chain employs TRBV10-3 and TRBJ1-4, with D unresolved. Trimming took 6 bases from V and 4 from J, leaving 9 bases between them. Germline loops: CDR1 ENHRY, CDR2 SYGVKD. The CDR3 runs 13 residues. This CDR3 reads CAISQESNEKLFF. DNA of the CDR3: TGTGCCATCAGCCAAGAGAGTAATGAAAAACTGTTTTTT.

J is TRBJ1-4 and V is TRBV7-6; 7 positions agree with TRBD1. CDR3 length equals 16 residues. J gave up 2 bases and V 5 bases, and 8 bases lay outside the gene matches. Per germline, CDR1 SGHVS and CDR2 FNYEAQ. In DNA, the CDR3 is TGTGCCAGCAGCCAGAACCAGGGGGGGACTAATGAAAAACTGTTTTTT. Translating it yields CASSQNQGGTNEKLFF. The full variable domain, with the rest looked up from reference TRBV7-6 and TRBJ1-4, is GAGVSQSPRYKVTKRGQDVALRCDPISGHVSLYWYRQALGQGPEFLTYFNYEAQQDKSGLPNDRFSAERPEGSISTLTIQRTEQRDSAMYRCASSQNQGGTNEKLFFGSGTQLSVL.

The chain recombines TRBV27 with TRBJ1-6, with TRBD1 as a possible D gene (5 bases). The CDR3 consists of 15 residues. V was shortened by 1 base and J by 10 bases, with 14 bases between the two germline ends. CDR1 and CDR2 from the germline V gene are MNHEY and SMNVEV (reference sequence). CDR3 loop: CASSLLQGGESPLHF. In DNA, the CDR3 is TGTGCCAGCAGTTTATTGCAGGGAGGGGAATCACCCCTCCACTTT.

V and J are TRBV4-2 and TRBJ2-1, with 16 nucleotides matching TRBD2. The J segment lost 5 bases and the V segment lost 3 bases, leaving 1 base of the junction unmatched. The germline V gene encodes CDR1 LGHNA and CDR2 YNFKEQ. This CDR3 contains 16 residues. The CDR3 spells CASSHGTSGGDNEQFF. CDR3 coding DNA: TGTGCCAGCAGCCACGGGACTAGCGGGGGGGACAATGAGCAGTTCTTC.

The V and J genes are TRBV7-2 and TRBJ2-4, with a tentative D call TRBD2 (5 bases). The germline V gene encodes CDR1 SGHTA and CDR2 FQGNSA. V was trimmed by 6 bases and J by 7 bases, leaving 16 bases between them. There are 14 residues in the CDR3. CDR3 region: CASSPQWGDNIQYF. For the CDR3, the DNA is TGTGCCAGCAGTCCCCAGTGGGGAGACAACATTCAGTACTTC.

The chain carries TRBV5-1 and TRBJ2-5; D is possibly TRBD1 (5 bases). Germline V CDR1 and CDR2: SGHRS, YFSETQ. The V end was cut by 3 bases, the J end by 4 bases, with 13 bases between. The CDR3 contains 14 residues. The CDR3 is CASSSLSQGETQYF. The CDR3, as DNA: TGCGCCAGCAGCTCATTGTCGCAGGGAGAGACCCAGTACTTC.

The chain joins TRBV7-2 to TRBJ2-5; TRBD2 matches at 7 bases. The CDR3 sequence is 18 residues long. Germline CDR1 SGHTA, CDR2 FQGNSA. The J segment lost 3 bases and the V segment lost 1 base, leaving 14 bases of the junction unmatched. CDR3 in amino acids: CASSLVGLVGRAEETQYF. The CDR3 nucleotides read TGTGCCAGCAGCTTAGTGGGGCTAGTTGGGAGGGCCGAAGAGACCCAGTACTTC.

The rearrangement uses TRBV12-3 or TRBV12-4 and TRBJ1-4; 8 bases are shared with TRBD1. CDR3 size: 15 residues. V gave up 6 bases and J gave up 5 bases; unmatched junction bases: 8. The CDR3, as DNA: TGTGCCAGCAGAGAGACAGGGGCACTGAATGAAAAACTGTTTTTT. It translates to CASRETGALNEKLFF.

The chain has TRBV7-2 and TRBJ2-3; 8 nucleotides align to TRBD1. V lost 3 bases to trimming and J lost 6 bases; unmatched junction nucleotides: 11. Per the germline V gene, CDR1 is SGHTA and CDR2 is FQGNSA. The CDR3 contains 16 residues. The CDR3 is CASSFRRGQALDTQYF. The CDR3 DNA reads as TGTGCCAGCAGCTTTAGGAGGGGACAGGCTTTGGATACGCAGTATTTT. Full variable domain (missing parts from reference TRBV7-2 and TRBJ2-3): GAGVSQSPSNKVTEKGKDVELRCDPISGHTALYWYRQSLGQGLEFLIYFQGNSAPDKSGLPSDRFSAERTGGSVSTLTIQRTQQEDSAVYLCASSFRRGQALDTQYFGPGTRLTVL.

Ten or more counts support this clonotype. The V call is TRBV4-2, the J call TRBJ2-5; D remains ambiguous. CDR1 LGHNA and CDR2 YNFKEQ come from the germline V gene. There are 17 residues in the CDR3. The germline V and J ends were trimmed by 4 bases and 1 base, with 19 bases remaining between them. CDR3 DNA sequence: TGTGCCAGCAGCCCTCGGTCAGCAGTCGGAAGCCAAGAGACCCAGTACTTC. Protein sequence: CASSPRSAVGSQETQYF.

The V and J genes are TRBV11-2 and TRBJ1-2; 10 nucleotides line up with TRBD1. Trimming at V came to 4 bases and at J to 4 bases, leaving 6 bases not matched to a gene. Per germline, CDR1 SGHAT and CDR2 FQNNGV. The CDR3 sequence is 15 residues long. The CDR3 DNA reads TGTGCCAGCAGCTCGACAGGGGGCGCGGGCTATGGCTACACCTTC. Translating it yields CASSSTGGAGYGYTF.

The J gene is TRBJ1-6, the V gene TRBV28; the match to TRBD1 covers 7 bases. The CDR3 totals 20 residues. V shed 3 bases and J 0 bases; nucleotides not matched to a gene: 14. In germline, CDR1 is MDHEN, CDR2 SYDVKM. The CDR3 region is CASSFITTVTGDSYNSPLHF. CDR3 bases: TGTGCCAGCAGTTTCATCACGACCGTCACAGGGGACTCCTATAATTCACCCCTCCACTTT.

A few counts support this clonotype. This sequence joins TRBV24-1 and TRBJ1-5, with D perhaps matching TRBD1 (6 bases). V dropped 3 bases and J dropped 0 bases, with 8 bases sitting between them. The CDR3 has 15 amino acids. Per the germline V gene, CDR1 is KGHDR and CDR2 is SFDVKD. The CDR3 bases are TGTGCCACCAGTGATGGGGGGCATAGCAATCAGCCCCAGCATTTT. Its translation: CATSDGGHSNQPQHF.

The chain recombines TRBV9 with TRBJ1-2; D remains ambiguous. The germline gives CDR1 SGDLS, CDR2 YYNGEE. V lost 3 bases and J lost 1, with 19 bases in between. The CDR3 runs to 17 residues. CDR3: CASSERAGELLNYGYTF. The DNA of the CDR3 is TGTGCCAGCAGCGAGAGGGCAGGAGAATTACTTAACTATGGCTACACCTTC. Based on the CDR3 plus reference TRBV9 and TRBJ1-2, the full variable domain is DSGVTQTPKHLITATGQRVTLRCSPRSGDLSVYWYQQSLDQGLQFLIQYYNGEERAKGNILERFSAQQFPDLHSELNLSSLELGDSALYFCASSERAGELLNYGYTFGSGTRLTVV.